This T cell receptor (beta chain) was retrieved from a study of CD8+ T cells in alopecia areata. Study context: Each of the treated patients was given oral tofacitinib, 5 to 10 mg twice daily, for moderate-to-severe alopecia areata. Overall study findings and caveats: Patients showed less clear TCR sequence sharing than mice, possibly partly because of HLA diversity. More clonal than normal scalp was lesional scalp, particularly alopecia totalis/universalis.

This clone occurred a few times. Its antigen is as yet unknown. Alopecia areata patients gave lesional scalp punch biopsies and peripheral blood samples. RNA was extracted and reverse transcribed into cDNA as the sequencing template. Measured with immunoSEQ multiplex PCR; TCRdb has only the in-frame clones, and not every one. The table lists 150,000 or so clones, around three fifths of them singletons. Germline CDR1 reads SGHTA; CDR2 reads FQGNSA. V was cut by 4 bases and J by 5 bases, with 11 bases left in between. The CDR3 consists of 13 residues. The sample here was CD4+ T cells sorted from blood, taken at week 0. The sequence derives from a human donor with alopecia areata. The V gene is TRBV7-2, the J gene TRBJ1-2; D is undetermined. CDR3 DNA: TGTGCCAGCAGCTCCGATGCCCAGTATGGCTACACCTTC. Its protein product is CASSSDAQYGYTF.